Presented here are 18 T cell receptor beta chains from one specimen sequenced in a study of response to subunit inactivated influenza vaccine (dated by TCRdb to the late 2010s). The library was made by RT-PCR. Sequencer: Illumina HiSeq 2500. TCRdb reanalyzed the raw reads on its own, using fastp at Q25 for trimming and MiXCR for clone calling, and kept in-frame beta chains. Each entry merges the rows of one CDR3 protein and shows their most common DNA and genes. The sample table holds 450,000 to 600,000 distinct CDR3 sequences, of which more than 15% were seen once. Jointly, the top ten make up around 3% of the sample. This specimen consisted of CD4+ T cells sorted from PBMCs, obtained roughly 24 months after vaccination. These receptors all come from a man in his fifties or sixties who received an inactivated influenza vaccine. Donor details come from another sample of the same person, matched by shared clones.

This chain uses TRBV7-2 with TRBJ2-3, with TRBD2 as a possible D gene (5 bases). V was shortened by 1 base and J by 0 bases, with 11 bases between the two germline ends. The CDR3 is 16 amino acids. Germline-derived CDR1 and CDR2 are SGHTA and FQGNSA. The CDR3 loop reads CASSLVIAQSTDTQYF. The CDR3 nucleotides read TGTGCCAGCAGCTTAGTGATAGCGCAGAGCACAGATACGCAGTATTTT.

The rearrangement links TRBV29-1 to TRBJ2-1; TRBD2 matches at 9 bases. The CDR3 contains 16 residues. Germline CDR1 is SQVTM and CDR2 is ANQGSEA. J lost 5 bases, V lost 3 bases, and 11 bases had no gene match. This CDR3 is CSVDPSWRGGHNEQFF. DNA for the CDR3: TGCAGCGTTGACCCATCGTGGCGGGGGGGCCACAATGAGCAGTTCTTC.

This clonotype was seen ten or more times. The chain has TRBV5-1 and TRBJ2-1, with D unresolved. V was clipped by 4 bases and J by 14 bases, with 19 bases between them. CDR1 SGHRS and CDR2 YFSETQ come from the germline V gene. The CDR3 runs to 13 residues. CDR3 sequence: CASSLDSLNRKFF. The DNA for the CDR3 is TGCGCCAGCAGCCTCGACTCCCTCAACCGAAAGTTCTTC.

This clonotype was recorded at least ten times. The J gene is TRBJ1-4, the V gene TRBV5-4; no clear D gene. Germline V gene sequence: CDR1 SGHNT, CDR2 YYREEE (reference sequence). V lost 4 bases, J lost 2 bases, and 9 bases lay in between. The CDR3 spans 14 residues. For the CDR3, the DNA is TGTGCCAGCAGCCCCGGGATCACTAATGAAAAACTGTTTTTT. Its protein product is CASSPGITNEKLFF.

The chain carries TRBV4-1 and TRBJ2-5; D may be TRBD1 (6 bases). From germline, CDR1 is MGHRA and CDR2 YSYEKL. The CDR3 is made up of 16 amino acids. V was pared by 1 base and J by 5 bases, with 17 bases between. CDR3 protein: CASSQVSNRVVETQYF. The CDR3 region has the DNA TGCGCCAGCAGCCAAGTATCGAACAGGGTGGTGGAGACCCAGTACTTC.

In its sample, this clonotype was seen a few times. This chain uses TRBV12-3 or TRBV12-4 with TRBJ2-2; 10 positions match TRBD2. The ends lost 6 bases at V and 6 bases at J; junction bases unmatched: 7. CDR3 size: 15 residues. In nucleotides, the CDR3 is TGTGCCAGCAGGTCGAGACTAGCGGGTGCCGGGGAGCTGTTTTTT. Protein product: CASRSRLAGAGELFF.

This clonotype turned up a few times. J is TRBJ1-5 and V is TRBV4-2; no firm D call. This CDR3 has 17 amino acids. Germline assignment: CDR1 LGHNA and CDR2 YNFKEQ. Deletions cut 0 bases from V and 0 bases from J, with 12 bases between. CDR3 amino acids: CASSQEGWGYSNQPQHF. For the CDR3, the DNA is TGTGCCAGCAGCCAAGAGGGGTGGGGTTATAGCAATCAGCCCCAGCATTTT.

The table lists this clonotype with a few counts. The rearrangement joins TRBV7-9 to TRBJ2-7, with D perhaps given as TRBD1 or TRBD2 (5 bases each). This CDR3 is 16 amino acids long. Germline CDR1 and CDR2: SEHNR and FQNEAQ (reference sequence). V was shortened by 4 bases and J by 3 bases, with 19 bases between the two germline ends. CDR3: CASSSNSGTSLYEQYF. CDR3 DNA sequence: TGTGCCAGCAGCTCGAACTCAGGGACGTCTCTCTACGAGCAGTACTTC.

The rearrangement uses TRBV10-3 and TRBJ2-3, with TRBD2 identical over 12 bases. The length of the CDR3 is 16 residues. Germline V gene sequence: CDR1 ENHRY, CDR2 SYGVKD. Trimming took 3 bases from V and 7 from J; bases not matched to a gene: 8. CDR3 in amino acids: CAISEGTSGPRNTQYF. The DNA of the CDR3 is TGTGCCATCAGTGAAGGGACTAGCGGGCCTAGGAATACGCAGTATTTT.

This sequence joins TRBV20-1 and TRBJ1-5, with 8 bases lining up with TRBD1. The germline V gene encodes CDR1 DFQATT and CDR2 SNEGSKA (reference sequence). CDR3 length equals 14 residues. The V gene end was trimmed by 6 bases and the J gene end by 1 base; junction bases not matched to a gene: 5. CDR3 sequence (DNA): TGCAGTGCCCAGGACAGGGAGAGCAATCAGCCCCAGCATTTT. It specifies CSAQDRESNQPQHF.

This clonotype was picked up many times. The chain combines TRBV2 with TRBJ2-3; TRBD2 might be the D (5 bases). This CDR3 spans 12 amino acids. Germline V gene lookup returns CDR1 SNHLY and CDR2 FYNNEI. V was shortened by 6 bases and J by 3 bases, with 7 bases between the two germline ends. CDR3: CASSGITDTQYF. The CDR3 nucleotides read TGTGCCAGCAGCGGGATTACAGATACGCAGTATTTT.

This clonotype was seen a handful of times. V and J are TRBV15 and TRBJ1-2; D unclear. Germline V gene sequence: CDR1 LNHNV, CDR2 YYDKDF (reference sequence). The CDR3 is 15 amino acids. The ends were cut back, 5 bases at V and 3 bases at J, with 16 bases in the middle. This CDR3 reads CATSGTPGSHYGYTF. DNA for the CDR3: TGTGCCACCAGCGGTACGCCGGGTTCCCACTATGGCTACACCTTC.

The chain joins TRBV9 to TRBJ2-1; a weak D match, TRBD2 (6 bases). The CDR3 spans 15 residues. Germline lookup yields CDR1 SGDLS and CDR2 YYNGEE. V was pared by 4 bases and J by 4 bases, with 15 bases between. The CDR3 DNA reads as TGTGCCAGCAGCACCTCCGGGACTTCTTACAATGAGCAGTTCTTC. It is translated as CASSTSGTSYNEQFF.

This clonotype has just a few counts. The rearrangement uses TRBV18 and TRBJ2-1, with a weak D call TRBD1 (5 bases). The germline V gene encodes CDR1 KGHSH and CDR2 LQKENI. This CDR3 has 14 residues. The V end was cut by 3 bases, the J end by 8 bases, with 14 bases between. Here the CDR3 reads CASSPRTGHDEQFF. The DNA of the CDR3 is TGTGCCAGCTCACCCCGTACAGGCCACGATGAGCAGTTCTTC. The full variable domain, rest sourced from reference TRBV18 and TRBJ2-1, is NAGVMQNPRHLVRRRGQEARLRCSPMKGHSHVYWYRQLPEEGLKFMVYLQKENIIDESGMPKERFSAEFPKEGPSILRIQQVVRGDSAAYFCASSPRTGHDEQFFGPGTRLTVL.

A few counts support this clonotype. The chain combines TRBV12-3 or TRBV12-4 with TRBJ2-7; D is unresolved. Trimming removed 4 bases from V and 0 bases from J, with 13 bases in between. The CDR3 consists of 15 residues. CDR3 amino acids: CASSYPTGSSYEQYF. CDR3 DNA: TGTGCCAGCAGTTACCCGACTGGCAGCTCCTACGAGCAGTACTTC.

Ten or more counts support this clonotype. The V gene is TRBV5-1, the J gene TRBJ2-2, with D unclear. Germline lookup yields CDR1 SGHRS and CDR2 YFSETQ. CDR3 length: 16 residues. V was cut by 2 bases and J by 6 bases, with 17 bases left in between. In DNA, the CDR3 is TGCGCCAGCAGCTTTTCCCCTCAAACCGAGGCCGGGGAGCTGTTTTTT. This translates into CASSFSPQTEAGELFF.

This clonotype has only a few counts. The chain combines TRBV20-1 with TRBJ2-7, with TRBD1 matching over 7 bases. Germline trimming cut 6 bases from V and 3 bases from J; bases unmatched to any gene: 5. The germline V gene has CDR1 DFQATT and CDR2 SNEGSKA (reference sequence). The CDR3 is made up of 12 amino acids. CDR3 DNA sequence: TGCAGTGCGAAACAGGGGAACTACGAGCAGTACTTC. This encodes CSAKQGNYEQYF.

The CDR3 sequence: CAISEGGAPDTQYF. The CDR3, as DNA: TGTGCCATCAGTGAAGGGGGCGCACCAGATACGCAGTATTTT. J is TRBJ2-3 and V is TRBV10-3; 7 bases line up with TRBD1. The ends lost 3 bases at V and 4 bases at J; junction bases unmatched: 4. CDR1 and CDR2 (germline): ENHRY, SYGVKD. The CDR3 runs to 14 residues.